This TCR beta chain came from a study of blood T cell repertoires in COVID-19. Assay used: immunoSEQ multiplex PCR; TCRdb lists only in-frame clones, some missing. The table has around 36,000 clones, 85% seen once. Sequences were obtained from peripheral blood. This TCR derives from a man in his sixties with acute or convalescent COVID-19.

In nucleotides, the CDR3 is TGTGCCAGCAGCTTACGACAGGGGGAACGTGAAAAACTGTTTTTT. Translated: CASSLRQGEREKLFF. The rearrangement uses TRBV5-4 and TRBJ1-4, with 9 bases fitting TRBD1. V shed 2 bases and J 7 bases; nucleotides not matched to a gene: 6. The CDR3 covers 15 residues. Germline CDR1 is SGHNT and CDR2 is YYREEE (reference sequence).